These T cell receptor beta chains were read from a single sample in a study of blood T cells in healthy people across ages. MiXCR, applied by TCRdb to the 5' RACE reads, yields one record per CDR3 protein. The sample carries around 870,000 distinct CDR3 sequences, around 26% recorded once. The sample was blood. Every receptor here comes from an elderly woman in good health. CDR3s include the opening cysteine and the closing phenylalanine or tryptophan. The order of the fields is D gene, V gene, J gene, clone size, CDR3 DNA, CDR3 protein. A D gene is named only where the DNA matches it firmly. Clone size is not always given. Where it is, it says once, few, many or a class for expanded clones.

D gene: .
V gene: TRBV20-1
J gene: TRBJ2-3
clone size: many
CDR3 DNA: TGCAGTGCTAGTAACGCGGGGGATACGCAGTATTTT
CDR3 protein: CSASNAGDTQYF

D gene: TRBD1
V gene: TRBV6-1
J gene: TRBJ2-7
clone size: .
CDR3 DNA: TGTGCCAGCAGTGAAAGGGGGACAGGGGGCCGGGAGCAGTACTTC
CDR3 protein: CASSERGTGGREQYF

D gene: TRBD1
V gene: TRBV6-2/TRBV6-3
J gene: TRBJ1-6
clone size: many
CDR3 DNA: TGTGCCAGTATAACCGGACAGGGGAGTTCACCCCTCCACTTT
CDR3 protein: CASITGQGSSPLHF

D gene: .
V gene: TRBV7-2
J gene: TRBJ1-3
clone size: many
CDR3 DNA: TGTGCCAGCAGCTTAGACTTTATTGGAAACACCATATATTTT
CDR3 protein: CASSLDFIGNTIYF

D gene: .
V gene: TRBV7-9
J gene: TRBJ1-5
clone size: .
CDR3 DNA: TGTGCCAGCAGCTTAGGGGAGACAGAGGGCGATCAGCCCCAGCATTTT
CDR3 protein: CASSLGETEGDQPQHF

D gene: .
V gene: TRBV14
J gene: TRBJ2-7
clone size: many
CDR3 DNA: TGTGCCAGCAGCCCCCGCCGGGATGGCTACGAGCAGTACTTC
CDR3 protein: CASSPRRDGYEQYF

D gene: .
V gene: TRBV11-2
J gene: TRBJ2-5
clone size: many
CDR3 DNA: TGTGCCAGCAGCTTAATACAGGGTGCGGTCCAAGAGACCCAGTACTTC
CDR3 protein: CASSLIQGAVQETQYF

D gene: .
V gene: TRBV9
J gene: TRBJ1-4
clone size: few
CDR3 DNA: TGTGCCAGCAGCGCAGAGAACAGGGATATTGAAAAACTGTTTTTT
CDR3 protein: CASSAENRDIEKLFF

D gene: .
V gene: TRBV15
J gene: TRBJ1-1
clone size: few
CDR3 DNA: TGTGCCACCAGCAGAGATCGTGGCAGGCTGAACACTGAAGCTTTCTTT
CDR3 protein: CATSRDRGRLNTEAFF

D gene: .
V gene: TRBV30
J gene: TRBJ2-5
clone size: .
CDR3 DNA: TGTGCCTGGAGTCGAACAGGGATCCAAGAGACCCAGTACTTC
CDR3 protein: CAWSRTGIQETQYF

D gene: .
V gene: TRBV12-3/TRBV12-4
J gene: TRBJ2-6
clone size: .
CDR3 DNA: TGTGCCAGCAACGGGCCGGGCTCTGGGGCCAACGTCCTGACTTTC
CDR3 protein: CASNGPGSGANVLTF

D gene: .
V gene: TRBV6-5
J gene: TRBJ2-3
clone size: many
CDR3 DNA: TGTGCCAGCAGCGCCAGAGGACAGCAGTATTTT
CDR3 protein: CASSARGQQYF

D gene: .
V gene: TRBV11-2
J gene: TRBJ2-5
clone size: few
CDR3 DNA: TGTGCCAGCAGCACCATCAGACAGGCCTCTAAGACCAATGAGCAGTACTTC
CDR3 protein: CASSTIRQASKTNEQYF

D gene: .
V gene: TRBV27
J gene: TRBJ1-1
clone size: .
CDR3 DNA: TGTGCCAGCACCCCGCTCTCCAGGGTTGGGACTGAAGCTTTCTTT
CDR3 protein: CASTPLSRVGTEAFF

D gene: TRBD1
V gene: TRBV7-6
J gene: TRBJ1-5
clone size: .
CDR3 DNA: TGTGCCAGCAGCTTCGGACAGGGTTCGGAGCAGCCCCAGCATTTT
CDR3 protein: CASSFGQGSEQPQHF

D gene: .
V gene: TRBV28
J gene: TRBJ2-1
clone size: many
CDR3 DNA: TGTGCCAGCAGGGAGCGGGCCTCCTACAATGAGCAGTTCTTC
CDR3 protein: CASRERASYNEQFF

D gene: .
V gene: TRBV20-1
J gene: TRBJ2-2
clone size: .
CDR3 DNA: TGCAGTGCCTTCGCGGGGACCCTCAACACCGGGGAGCTGTTTTTT
CDR3 protein: CSAFAGTLNTGELFF

D gene: .
V gene: TRBV7-8
J gene: TRBJ1-1
clone size: few
CDR3 DNA: TGTGCCAGCAGCCTGGGTTGGGGCAGGCAGAACACTGAAGCTTTCTTT
CDR3 protein: CASSLGWGRQNTEAFF

D gene: TRBD1
V gene: TRBV6-2/TRBV6-3
J gene: TRBJ2-7
clone size: many
CDR3 DNA: TGTGCCAGCAGGCGACAGGGCGAGCAGTACTTC
CDR3 protein: CASRRQGEQYF

D gene: .
V gene: TRBV2
J gene: TRBJ1-1
clone size: .
CDR3 DNA: TGTGCCAGTAGAATACCGGGCGGATCGAACACTGAAGCTTTCTTT
CDR3 protein: CASRIPGGSNTEAFF

D gene: .
V gene: TRBV14
J gene: TRBJ1-4
clone size: few
CDR3 DNA: TGTGCCAGCAGCTTCCAGGTCCAGGACTCAAAACGGTTTTTT
CDR3 protein: CASSFQVQDSKRFF

D gene: .
V gene: TRBV28
J gene: TRBJ1-5
clone size: .
CDR3 DNA: TGTGCCGGCAGTTTGAAGGGCCAGGGTAATCAGCCCCAGCATTTT
CDR3 protein: CAGSLKGQGNQPQHF

D gene: .
V gene: TRBV29-1
J gene: TRBJ2-3
clone size: many
CDR3 DNA: TGCAGCGTCGACAGTTTACCTAGCACAGATACGCAGTATTTT
CDR3 protein: CSVDSLPSTDTQYF

D gene: .
V gene: TRBV2
J gene: TRBJ2-1
clone size: .
CDR3 DNA: TGTGCCAGCCATAAGACGACCGCAACTCGGACCTACAATGAGCAGTTCTTC
CDR3 protein: CASHKTTATRTYNEQFF

D gene: .
V gene: TRBV29-1
J gene: TRBJ2-2
clone size: many
CDR3 DNA: TGCAGCGGCGTAGGACAAAACACCGGGGAGCTGTTTTTT
CDR3 protein: CSGVGQNTGELFF

D gene: .
V gene: TRBV5-1
J gene: TRBJ2-7
clone size: .
CDR3 DNA: TGCGCCAGCAGGTTGGAAGGGGCCGCCTACGAGCAGTACTTC
CDR3 protein: CASRLEGAAYEQYF

D gene: .
V gene: TRBV3-1
J gene: TRBJ1-1
clone size: .
CDR3 DNA: TGTGCCAGCAGCCGTGTCAGGACTGAAGCTTTCTTT
CDR3 protein: CASSRVRTEAFF

D gene: .
V gene: TRBV7-2
J gene: TRBJ2-5
clone size: many
CDR3 DNA: TGTGCCAGCAGCGTAGTCCCAGGGCCTTGGGCCCACCAAGAGACCCAGTACTTC
CDR3 protein: CASSVVPGPWAHQETQYF

D gene: .
V gene: TRBV10-2
J gene: TRBJ1-1
clone size: .
CDR3 DNA: TGCGCCAGCAGTGATAGGGGTCTCGGCACTGAAGCTTTCTTT
CDR3 protein: CASSDRGLGTEAFF

D gene: TRBD2
V gene: TRBV5-1
J gene: TRBJ2-1
clone size: once
CDR3 DNA: TGCGCCAGCAGCTTGAAGGCGGGACTAGCGGGAGGGCCTCCCTCCTACAATGAGCAGTTCTTC
CDR3 protein: CASSLKAGLAGGPPSYNEQFF

D gene: TRBD1
V gene: TRBV12-3/TRBV12-4
J gene: TRBJ2-7
clone size: many
CDR3 DNA: TGTGCCAGCAGTTTCACGAGACAGGGGGCTCACGAGCAGTACTTC
CDR3 protein: CASSFTRQGAHEQYF

D gene: TRBD1
V gene: TRBV5-1
J gene: TRBJ1-1
clone size: .
CDR3 DNA: TGCGCCAGCAGCCCGGCCATGACAGGGCCTGAAGCTTTCTTT
CDR3 protein: CASSPAMTGPEAFF

D gene: TRBD1
V gene: TRBV7-2
J gene: TRBJ1-5
clone size: few
CDR3 DNA: TGTGCCAGCAGCAGACGACAGGGGACCAATCAGCCCCAGCATTTT
CDR3 protein: CASSRRQGTNQPQHF

D gene: .
V gene: TRBV21-1
J gene: TRBJ2-3
clone size: .
CDR3 DNA: TGTGCCGGCAGGCCCCAGGGGGGACCAGATACGCAGTATTTT
CDR3 protein: CAGRPQGGPDTQYF

D gene: .
V gene: TRBV7-2
J gene: TRBJ2-2
clone size: few
CDR3 DNA: TGTGCCAGCAGCTTACAAGGGGCGGAGTCCGGGGAGCTGTTTTTT
CDR3 protein: CASSLQGAESGELFF

D gene: TRBD2
V gene: TRBV7-9
J gene: TRBJ2-1
clone size: .
CDR3 DNA: TGTGCCAGCAGCGGTAGCGGGAGGGCCGAGAGGGTCTATGAGCAGTTCTTC
CDR3 protein: CASSGSGRAERVYEQFF

D gene: .
V gene: TRBV20-1
J gene: TRBJ2-5
clone size: many
CDR3 DNA: TGCAGTGCTCTAAAGCCCGGGACTGGACAAGAGACCCAGTACTTC
CDR3 protein: CSALKPGTGQETQYF

D gene: TRBD2
V gene: TRBV6-6
J gene: TRBJ2-3
clone size: .
CDR3 DNA: TGTGCCAGCAGTGGATTGCCGGGACTAGCGGGAGATACGCAGTATTTT
CDR3 protein: CASSGLPGLAGDTQYF